The 14 T cell receptor beta chains given below trace back to one sample, sequenced in a study of identical twins. MiXCR, run by TCRdb on the 5' RACE reads, gives a single entry per CDR3 protein. Seen here are 600,000 to 700,000 distinct CDR3 sequences, around 21% observed once, and the top ten hold 4% to 4.5%. This same sample was also taken into another study, of T cells expressing NK-cell markers.

The specimen was PBMCs. The receptor source for this set is a woman aged 18-30 years in good health.

This clonotype showed up just a few times. This chain connects TRBV6-5 to TRBJ2-2; D may be TRBD2 (5 bases). The CDR3 runs to 15 residues. Germline CDR1 reads MNHEY; CDR2 reads SVGAGI. Trimming removed 2 bases from V and 6 bases from J, with 13 bases in between. The CDR3 coding sequence is TGTGCCAGCAGTTACACCGGGAATTACGCCGGGGAGCTGTTTTTT. It specifies CASSYTGNYAGELFF.

The genes are TRBV7-9 and TRBJ2-5; unclear D gene. V gave up 8 bases and J gave up 1 base, with 2 bases separating them. Germline V gives CDR1 SEHNR, CDR2 FQNEAQ (reference sequence). The CDR3 spans 10 residues. Here the CDR3 reads CASPQETQYF. The CDR3, as DNA: TGTGCCAGCCCCCAAGAGACCCAGTACTTC. The whole variable domain, filled in from reference TRBV7-9 and TRBJ2-5, reads DTGVSQNPRHKITKRGQNVTFRCDPISEHNRLYWYRQTLGQGPEFLTYFQNEAQLEKSRLLSDRFSAERPKGSFSTLEIQRTEQGDSAMYLCASPQETQYFGPGTRLLVL.

Regarding this clonotype: A read error may be the cause here, since a much bigger clone is one base away. This sequence joins TRBV12-3 or TRBV12-4 and TRBJ2-3; D may be TRBD1 or TRBD2 (5 bases each). This CDR3 comprises 18 residues. Trimming took off 5 bases at V and 0 bases at J, with 21 bases between the two ends. The CDR3 region is CASSRGIKWGFSTDTQYF. The CDR3 DNA is TGTGCCAGCAGTCGGGGAATCAAGTGGGGGTTCAGCACAGATACGCAGTATTTT.

This rearrangement joins TRBV12-3 or TRBV12-4 to TRBJ1-1; tentatively, D is TRBD1 (5 bases). The CDR3 covers 13 residues. Trimming took off 6 bases at V and 3 bases at J, with 11 bases between the two ends. CDR3 sequence (DNA): TGTGCCAGCAGCCGAGGGGTACACACTGAAGCTTTCTTT. It specifies CASSRGVHTEAFF.

The rearrangement joins TRBV9 to TRBJ2-2; D not certain. The CDR3 loop spans 14 amino acids. V was shortened by 2 bases and J by 0 bases, with 5 bases between the two germline ends. In germline, CDR1 is SGDLS, CDR2 YYNGEE. CDR3 amino acids: CASSVTPNTGELFF. The DNA for the CDR3 is TGTGCCAGCAGCGTGACACCGAACACCGGGGAGCTGTTTTTT.

This clonotype was picked up a small number of times. The V and J genes are TRBV5-5 and TRBJ1-2; D is unresolved. The germline V gene has CDR1 SGHKS and CDR2 YYEKEE (reference sequence). The ends were cut back, 3 bases at V and 7 bases at J, with 16 bases in the middle. CDR3 size: 14 residues. The CDR3 DNA reads TGTGCCAGCAGCTCCCCTCAGCTGGCAGTTGGCTACACCTTC. Amino acids: CASSSPQLAVGYTF.

Comments on this clonotype: A read error may account for a junction end that differs from germline. DNA of the CDR3: TGTGGAATGGACAGGTCCTCTAGCACAGATACGCAGTATTTT. It is translated as CGMDRSSSTDTQYF. This sequence joins TRBV20-1 and TRBJ2-3; 7 bases line up with TRBD1. Germline-derived CDR1 and CDR2 are DFQATT and SNEGSKA (reference sequence). The CDR3 extends over 14 amino acids.

This clonotype was seen a few times. The chain recombines TRBV5-6 with TRBJ2-7; 8 bases match TRBD1. V shed 5 bases and J 7 bases; nucleotides not matched to a gene: 8. The germline CDR1 and CDR2 sequences are SGHDT and YYEEEE. The CDR3 extends over 13 amino acids. CDR3 nucleotide sequence: TGTGCCAGCAGGATGACAGGGGCTAGGGAGCAGTACTTC. Its protein is CASRMTGAREQYF.

This clonotype was seen a few times. V usage is TRBV7-2 and J usage is TRBJ2-7, with TRBD1 as a possible D gene (6 bases). The CDR3 sequence is 16 residues long. Germline-derived CDR1 and CDR2 are SGHTA and FQGNSA. V lost 5 bases and J 2 bases, leaving 19 bases between the germline ends. DNA for the CDR3: TGTGCCAGCAGCCAACCGCGAACAGGGCTAACCTACGAGCAGTACTTC. This codes for CASSQPRTGLTYEQYF. Combining the CDR3 with reference TRBV7-2 and TRBJ2-7 gives the whole variable domain GAGVSQSPSNKVTEKGKDVELRCDPISGHTALYWYRQSLGQGLEFLIYFQGNSAPDKSGLPSDRFSAERTGGSVSTLTIQRTQQEDSAVYLCASSQPRTGLTYEQYFGPGTRLTVT.

The CDR3 here is CASSFRQWGGDYNEQFF. The CDR3 DNA follows: TGTGCCAGCAGTTTCCGCCAGTGGGGGGGTGACTACAATGAGCAGTTCTTC. The chain joins TRBV12-3 or TRBV12-4 to TRBJ2-1; 7 bases are shared with TRBD2. V gave up 3 bases and J gave up 3 bases; unmatched junction bases: 11. CDR3 length: 17 residues.

This clonotype was detected ten times or more. The chain is built from TRBV12-3 or TRBV12-4 and TRBJ2-1; weak D call: TRBD2 (6 bases). Trimming stripped 1 base from V and 9 bases from J, with 10 bases between. CDR3 length: 13 amino acids. The CDR3 region is CASSLGGDAEQFF. The CDR3 DNA reads TGTGCCAGCAGTTTAGGCGGGGACGCTGAGCAGTTCTTC.

V gene TRBV5-1 combines with J gene TRBJ1-6; TRBD1 matches 9 bases. Germline CDR1 and CDR2: SGHRS and YFSETQ. Trimming cost V 0 bases and J 4 bases; bases outside gene matches: 5. The CDR3 length is 17 residues. DNA for the CDR3: TGCGCCAGCAGCTTGGACCGGGACAGGGCTTATAATTCACCCCTCCACTTT. Translating gives CASSLDRDRAYNSPLHF.

The chain carries TRBV5-1 and TRBJ1-1, with a tentative D call TRBD1 (6 bases). The CDR3 has 14 residues. Germline V gene sequence: CDR1 SGHRS, CDR2 YFSETQ. The ends were cut back, 4 bases at V and 7 bases at J, with 17 bases in the middle. Here the CDR3 DNA reads TGCGCCAGCAGCCGACTCGAAAGGACAGATGAAGCTTTCTTT. It yields the protein CASSRLERTDEAFF.

This chain uses TRBV6-2 or TRBV6-3 with TRBJ2-7; 9 bases are a match to TRBD1. The trim removed 4 bases at V and 4 bases at J, leaving 17 bases unmatched. Germline assignment: CDR1 MNHEY and CDR2 SVGEGT. CDR3 length: 18 amino acids. The chain's CDR3 is CASSSPPGQGQVPYEQYF. CDR3 nucleotide sequence: TGTGCCAGCAGTTCCCCCCCGGGACAGGGTCAAGTTCCGTACGAGCAGTACTTC.